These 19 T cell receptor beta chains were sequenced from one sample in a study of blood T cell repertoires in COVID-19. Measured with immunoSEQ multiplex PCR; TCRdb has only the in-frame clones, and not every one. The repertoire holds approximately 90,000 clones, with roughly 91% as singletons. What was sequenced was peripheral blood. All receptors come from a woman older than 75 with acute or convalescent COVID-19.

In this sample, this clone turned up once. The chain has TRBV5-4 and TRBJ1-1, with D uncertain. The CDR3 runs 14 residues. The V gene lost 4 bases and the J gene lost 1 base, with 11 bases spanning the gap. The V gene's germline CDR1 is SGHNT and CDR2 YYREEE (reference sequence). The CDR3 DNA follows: TGTGCCAGCAGCCCGAGGGCCAGGAACACTGAAGCTTTCTTT. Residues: CASSPRARNTEAFF.

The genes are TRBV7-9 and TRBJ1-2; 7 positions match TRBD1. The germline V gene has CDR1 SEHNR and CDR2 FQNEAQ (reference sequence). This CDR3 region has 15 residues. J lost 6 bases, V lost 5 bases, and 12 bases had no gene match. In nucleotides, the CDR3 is TGTGCCAGCAGCACCACTCGACAGGGACTGGATGGCTACACCTTC. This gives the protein CASSTTRQGLDGYTF.

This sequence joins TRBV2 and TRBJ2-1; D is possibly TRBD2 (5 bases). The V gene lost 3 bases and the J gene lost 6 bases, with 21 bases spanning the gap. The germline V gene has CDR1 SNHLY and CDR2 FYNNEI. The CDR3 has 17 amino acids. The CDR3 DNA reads TGTGCCAGCAGTGAGGGCCTAGCAATTGCCCTCCTCAATGAGCAGTTCTTC. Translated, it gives CASSEGLAIALLNEQFF.

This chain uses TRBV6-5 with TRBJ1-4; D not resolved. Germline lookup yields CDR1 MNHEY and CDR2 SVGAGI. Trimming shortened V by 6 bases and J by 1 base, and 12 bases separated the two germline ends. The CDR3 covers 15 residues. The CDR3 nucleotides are TGTGCCAGCAGACGGTCATATGGAACTAATGAAAAACTGTTTTTT. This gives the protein CASRRSYGTNEKLFF.

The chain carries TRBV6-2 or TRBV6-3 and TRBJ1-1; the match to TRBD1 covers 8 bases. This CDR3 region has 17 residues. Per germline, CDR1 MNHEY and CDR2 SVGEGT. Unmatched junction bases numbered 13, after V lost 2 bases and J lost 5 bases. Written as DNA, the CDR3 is TGTGCCAGCAGTTACAAGGGCAGGGGGCGTTTTAGGACTGAAGCTTTCTTT. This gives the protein CASSYKGRGRFRTEAFF.

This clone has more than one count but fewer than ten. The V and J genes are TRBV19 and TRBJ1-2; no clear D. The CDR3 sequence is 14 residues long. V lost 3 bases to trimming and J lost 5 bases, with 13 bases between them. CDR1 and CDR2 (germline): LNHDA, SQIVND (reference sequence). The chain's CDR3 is CASSISTTTYGYTF. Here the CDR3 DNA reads TGTGCCAGTAGTATCTCGACCACTACGTATGGCTACACCTTC.

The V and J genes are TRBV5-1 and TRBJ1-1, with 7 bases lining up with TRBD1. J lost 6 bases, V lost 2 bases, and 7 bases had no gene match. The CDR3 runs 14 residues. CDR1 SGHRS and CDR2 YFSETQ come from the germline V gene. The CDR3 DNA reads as TGCGCCAGCAGCTTTGTGACAGGGAGCGCTGAAGCTTTCTTT. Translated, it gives CASSFVTGSAEAFF.

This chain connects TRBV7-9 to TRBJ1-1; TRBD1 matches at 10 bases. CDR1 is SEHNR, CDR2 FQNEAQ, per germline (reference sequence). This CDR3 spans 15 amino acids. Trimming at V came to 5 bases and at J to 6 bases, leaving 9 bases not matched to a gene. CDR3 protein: CASSRPGQGVAEAFF. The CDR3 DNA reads TGTGCCAGCAGCCGACCAGGACAGGGGGTAGCTGAAGCTTTCTTT.

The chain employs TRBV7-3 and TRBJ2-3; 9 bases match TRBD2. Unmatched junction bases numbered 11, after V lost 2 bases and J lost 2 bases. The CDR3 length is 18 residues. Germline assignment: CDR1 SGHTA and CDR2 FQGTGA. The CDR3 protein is CASSLQGDAGGTTDTQYF. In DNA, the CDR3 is TGTGCCAGCAGCTTACAAGGTGACGCGGGGGGGACCACAGATACGCAGTATTTT.

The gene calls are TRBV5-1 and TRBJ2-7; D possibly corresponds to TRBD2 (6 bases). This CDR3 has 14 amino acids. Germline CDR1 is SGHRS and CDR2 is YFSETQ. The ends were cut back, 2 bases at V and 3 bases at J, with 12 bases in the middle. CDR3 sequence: CASSLTGTGYEQYF. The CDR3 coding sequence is TGCGCCAGCAGCTTAACCGGGACTGGCTACGAGCAGTACTTC.

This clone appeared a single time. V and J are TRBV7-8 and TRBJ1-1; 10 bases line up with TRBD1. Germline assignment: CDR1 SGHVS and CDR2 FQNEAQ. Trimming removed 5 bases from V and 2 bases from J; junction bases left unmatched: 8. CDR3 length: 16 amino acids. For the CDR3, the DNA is TGTGCCAGCAGCCCCCGACAGGGGGCGGTCAACACTGAAGCTTTCTTT. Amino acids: CASSPRQGAVNTEAFF.

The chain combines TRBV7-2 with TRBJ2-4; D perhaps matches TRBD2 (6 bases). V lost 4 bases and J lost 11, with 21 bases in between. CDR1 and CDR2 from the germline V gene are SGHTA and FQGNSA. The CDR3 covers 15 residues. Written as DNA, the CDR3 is TGTGCCAGCAGCTCCCACGGGACCGGCGGGATAGTTCAGTACTTC. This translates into CASSSHGTGGIVQYF. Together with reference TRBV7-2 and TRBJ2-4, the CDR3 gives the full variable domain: GAGVSQSPSNKVTEKGKDVELRCDPISGHTALYWYRQSLGQGLEFLIYFQGNSAPDKSGLPSDRFSAERTGGSVSTLTIQRTQQEDSAVYLCASSSHGTGGIVQYFGAGTRLSVL.

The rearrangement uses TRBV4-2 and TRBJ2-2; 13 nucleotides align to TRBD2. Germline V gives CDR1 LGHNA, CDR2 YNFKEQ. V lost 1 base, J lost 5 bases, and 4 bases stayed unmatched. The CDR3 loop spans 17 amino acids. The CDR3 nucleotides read TGTGCCAGCAGCCAAGCCGGACTAGCGGGGGTAACCGGGGAGCTGTTTTTT. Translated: CASSQAGLAGVTGELFF.

The CDR3 DNA is TGTGCCAGCAGCTTAAGGAGTGGCTCCTACAATGAGCAGTTCTTC. It yields the protein CASSLRSGSYNEQFF. This chain uses TRBV11-2 with TRBJ2-1; D not resolved. Per the germline V gene, CDR1 is SGHAT and CDR2 is FQNNGV. The V end lost 2 bases, the J end lost 0 bases, and 8 bases lay between the germline ends. This CDR3 is built from 15 residues.

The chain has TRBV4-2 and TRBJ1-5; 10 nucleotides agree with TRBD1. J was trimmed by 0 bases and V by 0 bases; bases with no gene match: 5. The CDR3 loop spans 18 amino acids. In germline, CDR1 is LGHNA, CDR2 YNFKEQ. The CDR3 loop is CASSQDMGTGDSNQPQHF. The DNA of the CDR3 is TGTGCCAGCAGCCAAGATATGGGGACAGGGGATAGCAATCAGCCCCAGCATTTT.

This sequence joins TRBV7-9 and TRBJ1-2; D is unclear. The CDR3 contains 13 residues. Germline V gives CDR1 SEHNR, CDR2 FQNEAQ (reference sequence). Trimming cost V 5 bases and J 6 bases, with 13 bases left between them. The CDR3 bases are TGTGCCAGCAGCCCGAGGCTTCACCATGGCTACACCTTC. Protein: CASSPRLHHGYTF.

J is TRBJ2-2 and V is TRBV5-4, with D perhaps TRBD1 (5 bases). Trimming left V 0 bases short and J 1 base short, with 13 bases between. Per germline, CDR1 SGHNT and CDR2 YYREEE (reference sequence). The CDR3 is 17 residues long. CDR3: CASSLAGSGRNTGELFF. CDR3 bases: TGTGCCAGCAGCTTGGCCGGGTCAGGGCGGAACACCGGGGAGCTGTTTTTT.

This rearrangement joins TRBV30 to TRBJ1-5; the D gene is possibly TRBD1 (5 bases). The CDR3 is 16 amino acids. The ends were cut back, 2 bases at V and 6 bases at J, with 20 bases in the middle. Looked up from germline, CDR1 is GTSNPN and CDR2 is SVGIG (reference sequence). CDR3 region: CAWSKGMGQGSQPQHF. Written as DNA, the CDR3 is TGTGCCTGGAGTAAAGGGATGGGGCAGGGTTCTCAGCCCCAGCATTTT.

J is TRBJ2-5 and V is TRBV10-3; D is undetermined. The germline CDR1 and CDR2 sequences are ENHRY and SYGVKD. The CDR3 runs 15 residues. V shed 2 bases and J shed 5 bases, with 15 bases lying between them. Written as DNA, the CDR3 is TGTGCCATCAGTGAGACTGTGACGAGGTTGGAGACCCAGTACTTC. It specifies CAISETVTRLETQYF.